Shown below are 4 T cell receptor beta chains from a single sample sequenced in a study of blood T cell repertoires in COVID-19. Clones were sequenced by immunoSEQ multiplex PCR, and TCRdb holds only the in-frame ones, with some missing. The sample includes about 400,000 clones, around 88% seen only once; the top ten take 4% to 5.5%. The sample was peripheral blood. Receptors originate from a young woman with acute or convalescent COVID-19.

This chain links TRBV3-1 (or the pseudogene TRBV3-2) with TRBJ1-1; maybe TRBD1 (5 bases). Between the trimmed V and J ends, which lost 2 bases and 4 bases, there was a span of 14 bases. Germline CDR1 reads LGHDT; CDR2 reads YNNKEL (reference sequence). The CDR3 loop spans 15 amino acids. The CDR3 sequence: CASSQWQGYLTEAFF. For the CDR3, the DNA is TGTGCCAGCAGCCAATGGCAGGGTTATCTCACTGAAGCTTTCTTT.

This clone was detected once. CDR3 loop: CASSREGTEAFF. The CDR3 coding sequence is TGCGCCAGCAGTAGGGAGGGCACTGAAGCTTTCTTT. The chain recombines TRBV5-1 with TRBJ1-1; no firm D call. The germline gives CDR1 SGHRS, CDR2 YFSETQ. The CDR3 extends over 12 amino acids. Trimming took off 5 bases at V and 4 bases at J, with 9 bases between the two ends.

The gene calls are TRBV4-1 and TRBJ2-5; 7 bases align to TRBD2. The CDR3 contains 14 residues. After removal of 1 base from V and 5 bases from J, the junction contained 4 bases not matched to a gene. Germline lookup yields CDR1 MGHRA and CDR2 YSYEKL. CDR3 coding DNA: TGCGCCAGCAGCCAAGGAGCGGGGTGGGAGACCCAGTACTTC. This codes for CASSQGAGWETQYF.

V and J are TRBV10-3 and TRBJ1-3; D is ambiguous. The germline gives CDR1 ENHRY, CDR2 SYGVKD. The CDR3 contains 13 residues. V lost 6 bases to trimming and J lost 4 bases, with 10 bases between them. The CDR3 sequence is CAIRGASGNTIYF. The CDR3 DNA reads as TGTGCCATCAGGGGCGCGTCGGGAAACACCATATATTTT.